This TCR beta chain comes out of a study of beta chain features in type 1 diabetes. Study-level points and caveats: Researchers could not determine here whether HLA type influences TCRB rearrangement.

This clone has a handful of counts. Its matching antigen is unknown. Averaging roughly 0.12 L, one heparinised blood draw came from each individual donor. Populations obtained by sorting all exceeded 95% purity. Trimming took 0 bases from V and 2 from J; bases not matched to a gene: 2. The CDR3 loop spans 16 amino acids. Germline values: CDR1 MNHEY, CDR2 SVGAGI. Expressed TCRB transcripts were sequenced after all isolated RNA was converted to cDNA. Measured with immunoSEQ multiplex PCR; TCRdb has only the in-frame clones, and not every one. This table has under 400,000 clones, around a fifth appearing once.

The specimen was naive CD4+ T cells from blood. This receptor was identified in a young woman in good health. J is TRBJ2-2 and V is TRBV6-5; 8 bases fit TRBD2. The CDR3 region is CASSYSSGRNTGELFF. DNA for the CDR3: TGTGCCAGCAGTTACTCAAGCGGGAGAAACACCGGGGAGCTGTTTTTT.